This TCR beta chain was retrieved from a study of vaccination and CD4 T cells after COVID-19. Study details: Overlapping spike pools from SARS-CoV-2 and HCoV-NL63, HCoV-OC43 and HCoV-229E served as culture stimuli. Culture controls were given either a CEFX pool, an HIV-1 Nef pool, or no peptide.

Treatment meaning: roughly 11-day PBMC culture with coronavirus spike peptide pools or control peptides (ViraFEST assay). The Oncomine TCR Beta short-read assay generated sequence data from the DNA of cultured CD4+ T cells. TCRdb redid the calling of the PCR reads with MiXCR, one entry per CDR3 protein. The table lists some 15,000 distinct CDR3 sequences, 45% to 50% of them singletons. V lost 10 bases to trimming and J lost 5 bases; unmatched junction nucleotides: 6. The V gene's germline CDR1 is LNHDA and CDR2 SQIVND (reference sequence). CDR3 length: 13 residues. In the case of this clonotype: No antigen is known for it.

The chain has TRBV19 and TRBJ1-2, with 11 bases fitting TRBD1. The sample taken for sequencing was CD4+ T cells from blood, cultured in vitro. This receptor was identified in a human donor who had recovered from COVID-19. Here the CDR3 DNA reads TGTGCCACCGCCGGACAGGGGGCGTATGGCTACACCTTC. This encodes CATAGQGAYGYTF.